The 3 T cell receptor beta chains listed next were all sequenced from one sample in a study of radiotherapy plus CTLA-4 blockade in lung cancer. Sequencing was performed with immunoSEQ multiplex PCR; in TCRdb, only in-frame clones are kept and a portion is missing. The sample records tens of thousands of clones, 65% to 85% being singletons. Sample: peripheral blood, taken from a patient treated with radiotherapy plus ipilimumab. The receptors shown here come from a human donor with non-small cell lung cancer who had a complete response to radiotherapy plus ipilimumab.

The rearrangement uses TRBV30 and TRBJ2-1; TRBD2 matches 8 bases. V lost 2 bases and J lost 8; bases outside the gene matches: 8. CDR1 and CDR2 from the germline V gene are GTSNPN and SVGIG (reference sequence). The CDR3 sequence is 14 residues long. CDR3 residues: CAWSLTSVRDEQFF. For the CDR3, the DNA is TGTGCCTGGAGTCTGACTAGCGTGAGGGATGAGCAGTTCTTC.

This clone appeared a few times. V usage is TRBV7-9 and J usage is TRBJ2-1; D is unresolved. The CDR3 extends over 12 amino acids. Trimming shortened V by 4 bases and J by 7 bases, and 8 bases separated the two germline ends. Germline V gene sequence: CDR1 SEHNR, CDR2 FQNEAQ (reference sequence). CDR3 region: CASSYASNEQFF. The CDR3 DNA reads as TGTGCCAGCAGCTACGCGTCGAATGAGCAGTTCTTC.

The gene calls are TRBV19 and TRBJ2-3; 7 bases line up with TRBD2. The CDR3 extends over 16 amino acids. J was trimmed by 2 bases and V by 7 bases; bases with no gene match: 12. From germline, CDR1 is LNHDA and CDR2 SQIVND (reference sequence). The CDR3 loop is CASTGYTGGITDTQYF. The CDR3 DNA reads as TGTGCCAGTACGGGGTACACGGGAGGCATCACAGATACGCAGTATTTT.